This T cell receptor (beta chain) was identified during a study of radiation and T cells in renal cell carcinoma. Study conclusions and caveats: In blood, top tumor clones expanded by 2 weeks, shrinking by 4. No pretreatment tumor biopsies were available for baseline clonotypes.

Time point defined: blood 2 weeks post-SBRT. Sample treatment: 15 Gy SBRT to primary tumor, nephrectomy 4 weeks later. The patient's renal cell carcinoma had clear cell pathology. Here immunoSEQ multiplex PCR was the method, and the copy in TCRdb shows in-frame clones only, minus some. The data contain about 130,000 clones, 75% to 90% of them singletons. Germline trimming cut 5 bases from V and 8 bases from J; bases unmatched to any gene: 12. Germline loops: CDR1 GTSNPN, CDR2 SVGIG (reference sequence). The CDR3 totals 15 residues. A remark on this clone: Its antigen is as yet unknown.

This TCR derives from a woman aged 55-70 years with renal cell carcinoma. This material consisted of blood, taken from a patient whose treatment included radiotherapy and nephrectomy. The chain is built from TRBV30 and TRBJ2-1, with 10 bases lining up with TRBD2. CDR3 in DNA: TGTGCCTGGGAGGGGGGGCTAGCGGGAGTGGATGAGCAGTTCTTC. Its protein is CAWEGGLAGVDEQFF.